This T cell receptor (beta chain) came from a study of T-cell memory formation after mild COVID-19. This clonotype showed up just a few times. Its antigen is unidentified. Study findings and constraints: Later expanders leaned toward CD4+, whereas clones contracting from day 15 to 85 were balanced CD4/CD8.

5'RACE, which relied on constant-segment primers, yielded TCR alpha and TCR beta cDNA libraries carrying sample barcodes and UMIs. TCRdb reanalysed the 5' RACE reads using MiXCR and keeps one entry per CDR3 protein. The repertoire consists of roughly 110,000 distinct CDR3 sequences, with around an eighth occurring once and the leading ten covering under 45%. The CDR3 is made up of 14 amino acids. Germline-derived CDR1 and CDR2 are LGHNA and YSLEER. V trimming: 4 bases; J trimming: 9 bases; junction bases outside the gene matches: 8. This TCR was recovered from a man aged 18 to 30 who had mild COVID-19 (a few samples of this study predate the infection). Cell type and time point are not known. Source material: PBMCs or a T cell subset sorted from them (not recorded which). The chain couples TRBV4-3 to TRBJ2-1; TRBD2 matches at 8 bases. The CDR3 DNA sequence: TGCGCCAGCAGCCTCGGACTAGCTTTGGTTGAGCAGTTCTTC. Encoded protein: CASSLGLALVEQFF.